This T cell receptor beta chain was recovered during a study of blood T cells in healthy people across ages. Primed by a sample-barcoded 5' primer and a J-beta primer mix, a second PCR proceeded for about 7 to 12 cycles. TCRdb re-analysed the 5' RACE reads in MiXCR, keeping a single row per CDR3 protein. The repertoire holds 1.5 million to 2 million distinct CDR3 sequences, with roughly 27% as singletons. This clonotype has a count of ten or more. The CDR3 has 15 amino acids. V trimming: 2 bases; J trimming: 0 bases; junction bases outside the gene matches: 4. CDR1 SQVTM and CDR2 ANQGSEA come from the germline V gene.

The source of this sequence is a woman aged 25 to 39 in good health. V gene TRBV29-1 combines with J gene TRBJ2-3; 8 bases fit TRBD2. Sequencing input: blood. CDR3 amino acids: CSVEISGASTDTQYF. CDR3 DNA: TGCAGCGTTGAAATTAGCGGGGCGAGCACAGATACGCAGTATTTT.